The rows below give T cell receptor beta chains drawn from one sample of a study of blood T cell repertoires in COVID-19. The method was immunoSEQ multiplex PCR; TCRdb's version includes in-frame clones alone and lacks a portion of them. The sample yields around 280,000 clones, around 85% seen once. Source material: peripheral blood. The receptors shown here come from a woman under 40 who had recovered from COVID-19. CDR3s include the opening cysteine and the closing phenylalanine or tryptophan. The size field is filled for only some rows; it gives once, few, many or a size class.

abundance: many
v_gene: TRBV19
j_gene: TRBJ1-1
CDR3aa: CASSFSTGMDTEAFF

abundance: -
v_gene: TRBV6-2/TRBV6-3
j_gene: TRBJ1-5
CDR3aa: CASSYDGGGGQPQHF

abundance: many
v_gene: TRBV27
j_gene: TRBJ1-4
CDR3aa: CASSGRGGEKLFF

abundance: -
v_gene: TRBV4-3
j_gene: TRBJ2-2
CDR3aa: CASSQELLAGTGELFF

abundance: few
v_gene: TRBV28
j_gene: TRBJ1-6
CDR3aa: CASSPGQGNSPLHF

abundance: -
v_gene: TRBV10-2
j_gene: TRBJ2-7
CDR3aa: CASSERTPNYEQYF

abundance: -
v_gene: TRBV5-6
j_gene: TRBJ2-7
CDR3aa: CASSVTVAYEQYF

abundance: once
v_gene: TRBV11-2
j_gene: TRBJ2-7
CDR3aa: CASSGGWRGEQYF

abundance: -
v_gene: TRBV5-1
j_gene: TRBJ2-7
CDR3aa: CASSLERPHEQYF

abundance: once
v_gene: TRBV5-4
j_gene: TRBJ2-7
CDR3aa: CASSKAGVRHEQYF

abundance: -
v_gene: TRBV7-2
j_gene: TRBJ2-3
CDR3aa: CASSSGQVTDTQYF

abundance: -
v_gene: TRBV19
j_gene: TRBJ2-3
CDR3aa: CASSIGTSDTQYF

abundance: once
v_gene: TRBV19
j_gene: TRBJ2-7
CDR3aa: CASSTSGQYF

abundance: once
v_gene: TRBV7-6
j_gene: TRBJ2-7
CDR3aa: CASSLVSPVAETYEQYF

abundance: -
v_gene: TRBV2
j_gene: TRBJ2-3
CDR3aa: CASSAVTSTDTQYF

abundance: -
v_gene: TRBV10-3
j_gene: TRBJ1-1
CDR3aa: CASMFGDRGSEAFF

abundance: -
v_gene: TRBV5-1
j_gene: TRBJ1-3
CDR3aa: CASSSGTGRNTIYF

abundance: -
v_gene: TRBV6-2/TRBV6-3
j_gene: TRBJ2-7
CDR3aa: CASSPLLAEPYEQYF

abundance: -
v_gene: TRBV30
j_gene: TRBJ2-1
CDR3aa: CAHGPGRGDNEQFF

abundance: -
v_gene: TRBV29-1
j_gene: TRBJ1-2
CDR3aa: CSVVGQGKDYGYTF

abundance: -
v_gene: TRBV6-2/TRBV6-3
j_gene: TRBJ1-2
CDR3aa: CASSYSTVRGDYGYTF

abundance: -
v_gene: TRBV11-3
j_gene: TRBJ2-1
CDR3aa: CASSLSVSDEQFF

abundance: -
v_gene: TRBV27
j_gene: TRBJ1-1
CDR3aa: CATAGGAVNTEAFF

abundance: -
v_gene: TRBV14
j_gene: TRBJ1-4
CDR3aa: CASSQPRTATNEKLFF

abundance: -
v_gene: TRBV7-9
j_gene: TRBJ2-3
CDR3aa: CASIRQGTTDTQYF

abundance: -
v_gene: TRBV6-5
j_gene: TRBJ2-2
CDR3aa: CASTGTGEPTGELFF

abundance: -
v_gene: TRBV5-4
j_gene: TRBJ2-7
CDR3aa: CASSPRGKTYEQYF

abundance: -
v_gene: TRBV25-1
j_gene: TRBJ1-2
CDR3aa: CASSESDRGFGYTF

abundance: -
v_gene: TRBV6-5
j_gene: TRBJ1-1
CDR3aa: CASERVGNTEAFF

abundance: -
v_gene: TRBV7-2
j_gene: TRBJ2-1
CDR3aa: CASITQPGYNEQFF

abundance: once
v_gene: TRBV7-2
j_gene: TRBJ1-2
CDR3aa: CASSLGEGKSNYGYTF

abundance: -
v_gene: TRBV5-4
j_gene: TRBJ2-1
CDR3aa: CASSRTSGRGNEQFF

abundance: -
v_gene: TRBV7-9
j_gene: TRBJ1-1
CDR3aa: CASSPPTGVLNTEAFF

abundance: -
v_gene: TRBV6-5
j_gene: TRBJ1-2
CDR3aa: CASRPAGGRGESF

abundance: -
v_gene: TRBV7-2
j_gene: TRBJ2-7
CDR3aa: CASSPTLRGTYEQYF

abundance: -
v_gene: TRBV29-1
j_gene: TRBJ2-1
CDR3aa: CSVGPDRGLYNEQFF

abundance: once
v_gene: TRBV7-7
j_gene: TRBJ2-2
CDR3aa: CASSFDRGTGELFF

abundance: -
v_gene: TRBV7-8
j_gene: TRBJ2-7
CDR3aa: CATHRVVYEQYF

abundance: -
v_gene: TRBV5-8
j_gene: TRBJ2-7
CDR3aa: CASSPSYEQYF

abundance: -
v_gene: TRBV7-2
j_gene: TRBJ1-3
CDR3aa: CASSPGQGRNTIYF

abundance: -
v_gene: TRBV5-4
j_gene: TRBJ2-1
CDR3aa: CASSRTPGTSEYNEQFF

abundance: -
v_gene: TRBV4-1
j_gene: TRBJ2-3
CDR3aa: CASSRTSGGAEDTQYF

abundance: few
v_gene: TRBV6-5
j_gene: TRBJ2-2
CDR3aa: CASSGTGDTGELFF